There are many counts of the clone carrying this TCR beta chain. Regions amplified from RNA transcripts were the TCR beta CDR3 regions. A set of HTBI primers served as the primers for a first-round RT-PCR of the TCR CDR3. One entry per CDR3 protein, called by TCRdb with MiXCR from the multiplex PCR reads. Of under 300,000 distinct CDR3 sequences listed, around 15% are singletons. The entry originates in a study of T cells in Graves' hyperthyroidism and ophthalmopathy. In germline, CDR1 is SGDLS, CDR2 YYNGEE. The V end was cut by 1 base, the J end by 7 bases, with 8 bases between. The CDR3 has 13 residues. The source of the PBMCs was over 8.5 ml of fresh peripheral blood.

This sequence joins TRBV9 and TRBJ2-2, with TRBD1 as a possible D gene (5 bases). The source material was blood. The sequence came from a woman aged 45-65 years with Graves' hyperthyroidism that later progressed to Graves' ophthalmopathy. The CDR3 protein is CASSVQGFGELFF. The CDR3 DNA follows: TGTGCCAGCAGCGTACAGGGTTTCGGGGAGCTGTTTTTT.